This T cell receptor (beta chain) is drawn from a study of beta chain features in type 1 diabetes (dated 2018 in TCRdb). Study-wide context: No differences in mean age, gender distribution, total cell number or subset yield were found between patients and healthy donors. Regulatory and stem cell-like memory subsets were isolated from only 8 patients and roughly 8 healthy donors, whereas naive and central memory subsets came from all 30 or so donors. A total of roughly 100 million sorted cells were examined across all samples, and the number of cells per subset was strongly correlated with RNA yield. In the study, TCRB repertoires of sorted circulating CD4+ T cell subsets from recently diagnosed type 1 diabetes patients were compared with those of matched healthy donors.

This clone was recorded a few times. Its antigen remains undetermined. Base quality data are lacking; no much larger clone is found one base away. The entire isolated RNA was reverse transcribed using the High Capacity cDNA Reverse Transcription Kit, and thus expressed TCRB transcripts were sequenced. Deep immunoSEQ sequencing was applied to naive, central memory and regulatory T cell samples, giving an average of roughly 3.5 million total reads per sample. Sorted cells were lysed in RLT buffer and RNA was extracted with DNase-treated RNeasy Micro or Mini kits, depending on cell number. To prevent cross-contamination, every cell subset was processed on its own, while patient and healthy donor samples were processed together. The immunoSEQ multiplex PCR was used to amplify TCRB sequences from cDNA, generating 87-bp fragments that spanned the CDR3 region. Amplicons were sequenced on the Illumina HiSeq platform. In the paper's pipeline: PCR bias was computationally corrected using synthetic template baselines, reads within Hamming distance 2 were collapsed, and singletons that could not be merged were discarded. Reads were aligned against IMGT to assign V, D and J genes, CDR3 length and insertions or deletions at six rearrangement sites. Within each subset, clonotype counts were normalized to sorted cell number, and only after that were true diversity and Gini coefficients computed with the tcR R package. The overlap coefficient, calculated on TCRB nucleotide sequences, was used to quantify repertoire sharing. As a proxy for the pre-selection repertoire, out-of-frame TCRB sequences from naive cells were analyzed. TCRdb took over this immuneACCESS table, retaining in-frame rearrangements with V and J assigned. Such tables are incomplete; in checked studies, under half of the missing clones stem from an unresolved V gene, and the remainder is unexplained. That table gives V, J and clone size, and the DNA gave D and trimming. Within this sample are 300,000 or so clones, with roughly 14% of them counted one time only. Roughly 0.016% of the sample is taken by the ten largest.

Summary of the overall study and its limitations: Sequencing cDNA rather than genomic DNA could over-represent highly expressing activated cells, although activation and CD3 levels did not differ between groups. Because the HLA sub-analyses included only small numbers of individuals, any influence of HLA type on TCRB rearrangement was left unresolved. At VDJ recombination sites, patients with type 1 diabetes made fewer insertions and deleted more nucleotides, a pattern implying thymic rearrangement abnormalities. Type 1 diabetes patients showed a moderate but significant shortening of TCRB CDR3 length in all four CD4+ subsets. PCR may preferentially amplify shorter templates, but because patient and control samples were amplified and corrected together, any resulting skew would affect both groups equally. The naive, central memory and regulatory TCRB repertoires appeared to resemble one another more closely among patients than among healthy donors.

A single peripheral blood draw of about 116 mL on average was collected from each donor into heparinised tubes. Naive, central memory, regulatory and stem cell-like memory CD4+ T cells were sorted on a BD FACSAria II using a panel including CD45RO, CCR7, CD25, CD127, CD95 and CD27. Every sorted population had a purity above 95%. PBMCs were isolated immediately by Lymphoprep density gradient centrifugation and stained directly without culture. To minimize batch effects, samples were stained and sorted in pairs, one healthy donor with one patient per experiment. Based on the germline V gene, the CDR1 and CDR2 sequences are LGHNA and YNFKEQ. Inclusive of the bounding cysteine and phenylalanine, the CDR3 is 13 residues long. The only DNA kept is the CDR3, 39 bases in frame from the first base. Cut back by 0 bases and 4 bases, the V and J ends lie 7 bases apart.

The chain uses TRBV4-2 and TRBJ2-7; no D segment can be confidently identified. The sample consisted of naive CD4+ T cells from blood. According to the study, the label for this sample's cell subset or site signals: true naive CD4+ T cells. This receptor was identified in a woman aged 18-29 years with type 1 diabetes. The CDR3 region: CASSQDLEYEQYF. The DNA reads as follows: TGTGCCAGCAGCCAAGATCTCGAGTACGAGCAGTACTTC.